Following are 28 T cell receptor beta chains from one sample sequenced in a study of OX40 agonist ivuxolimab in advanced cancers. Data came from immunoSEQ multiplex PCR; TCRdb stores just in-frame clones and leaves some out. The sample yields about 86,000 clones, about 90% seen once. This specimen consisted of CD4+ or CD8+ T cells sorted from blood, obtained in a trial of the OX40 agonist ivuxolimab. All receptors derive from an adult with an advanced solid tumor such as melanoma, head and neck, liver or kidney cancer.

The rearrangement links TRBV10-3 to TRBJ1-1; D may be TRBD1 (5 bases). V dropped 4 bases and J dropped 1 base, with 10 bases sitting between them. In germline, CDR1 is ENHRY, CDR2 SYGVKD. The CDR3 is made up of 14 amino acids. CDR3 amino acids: CAISGGVPNTEAFF. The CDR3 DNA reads TGTGCCATCAGTGGAGGGGTACCGAACACTGAAGCTTTCTTT.

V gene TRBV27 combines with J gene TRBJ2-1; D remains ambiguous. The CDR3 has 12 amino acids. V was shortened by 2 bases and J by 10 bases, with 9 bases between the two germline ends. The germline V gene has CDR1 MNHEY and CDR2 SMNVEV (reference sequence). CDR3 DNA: TGTGCCAGCAGTTTAGCGGCTGACGAGCAGTTCTTC. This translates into CASSLAADEQFF.

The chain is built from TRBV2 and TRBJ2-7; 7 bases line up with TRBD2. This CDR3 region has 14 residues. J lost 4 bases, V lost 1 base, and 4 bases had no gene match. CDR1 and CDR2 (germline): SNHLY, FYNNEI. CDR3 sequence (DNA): TGTGCCAGCAGTGAAGGGGCGCGGGGGTACGAGCAGTACTTC. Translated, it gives CASSEGARGYEQYF.

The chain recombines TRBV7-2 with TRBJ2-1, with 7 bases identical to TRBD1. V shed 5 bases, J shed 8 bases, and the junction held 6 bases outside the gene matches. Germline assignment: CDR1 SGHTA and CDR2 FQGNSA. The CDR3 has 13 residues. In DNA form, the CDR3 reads TGTGCCAGCAGCCTGACAGGGCCCGATGAGCAGTTCTTC. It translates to CASSLTGPDEQFF. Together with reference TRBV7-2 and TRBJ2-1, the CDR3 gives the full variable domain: GAGVSQSPSNKVTEKGKDVELRCDPISGHTALYWYRQSLGQGLEFLIYFQGNSAPDKSGLPSDRFSAERTGGSVSTLTIQRTQQEDSAVYLCASSLTGPDEQFFGPGTRLTVL.

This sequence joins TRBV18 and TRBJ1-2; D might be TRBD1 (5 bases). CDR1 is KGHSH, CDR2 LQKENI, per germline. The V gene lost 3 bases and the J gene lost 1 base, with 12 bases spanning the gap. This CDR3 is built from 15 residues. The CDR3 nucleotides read TGTGCCAGCTCACCTCGGGACGGCCATAACTATGGCTACACCTTC. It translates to CASSPRDGHNYGYTF.

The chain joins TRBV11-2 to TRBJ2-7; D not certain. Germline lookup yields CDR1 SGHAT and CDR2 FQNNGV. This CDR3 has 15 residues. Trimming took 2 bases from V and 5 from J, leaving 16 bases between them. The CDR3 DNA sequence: TGTGCCAGCAGCTTATCAGGTCAGGTGGAACACGAGCAGTACTTC. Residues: CASSLSGQVEHEQYF.

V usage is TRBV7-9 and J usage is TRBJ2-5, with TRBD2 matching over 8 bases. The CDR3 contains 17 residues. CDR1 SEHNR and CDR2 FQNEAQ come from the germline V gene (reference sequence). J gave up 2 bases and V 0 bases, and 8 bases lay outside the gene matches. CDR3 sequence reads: CASSLATSSGRQETQYF. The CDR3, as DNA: TGTGCCAGCAGCTTAGCGACTTCAAGCGGGAGACAAGAGACCCAGTACTTC. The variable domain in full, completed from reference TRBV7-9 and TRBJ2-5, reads DTGVSQNPRHKITKRGQNVTFRCDPISEHNRLYWYRQTLGQGPEFLTYFQNEAQLEKSRLLSDRFSAERPKGSFSTLEIQRTEQGDSAMYLCASSLATSSGRQETQYFGPGTRLLVL.

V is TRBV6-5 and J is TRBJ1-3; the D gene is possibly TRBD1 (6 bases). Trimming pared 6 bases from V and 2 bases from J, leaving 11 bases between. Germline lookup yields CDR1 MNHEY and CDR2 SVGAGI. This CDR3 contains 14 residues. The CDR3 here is CASRKTGTGNTIYF. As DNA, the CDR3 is TGTGCCAGCAGGAAAACAGGGACTGGAAACACCATATATTTT.

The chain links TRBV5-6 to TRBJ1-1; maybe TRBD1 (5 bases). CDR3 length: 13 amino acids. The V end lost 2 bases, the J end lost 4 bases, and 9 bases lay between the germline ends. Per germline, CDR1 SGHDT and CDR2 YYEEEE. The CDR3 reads CASSLGVGTEAFF. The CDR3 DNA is TGTGCCAGCAGCTTAGGGGTTGGCACTGAAGCTTTCTTT.

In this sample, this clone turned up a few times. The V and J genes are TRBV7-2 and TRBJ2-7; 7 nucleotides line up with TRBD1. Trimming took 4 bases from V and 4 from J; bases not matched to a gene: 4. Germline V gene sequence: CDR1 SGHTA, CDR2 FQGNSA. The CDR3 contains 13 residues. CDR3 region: CASSWTGVYEQYF. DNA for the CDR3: TGTGCCAGCAGCTGGACAGGTGTTTACGAGCAGTACTTC.

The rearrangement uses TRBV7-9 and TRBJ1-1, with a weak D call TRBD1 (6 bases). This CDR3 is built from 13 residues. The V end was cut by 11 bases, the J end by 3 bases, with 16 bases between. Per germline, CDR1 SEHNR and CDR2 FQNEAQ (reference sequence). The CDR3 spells CAGVQGGDTEAFF. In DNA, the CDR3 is TGTGCCGGAGTACAGGGAGGGGACACTGAAGCTTTCTTT.

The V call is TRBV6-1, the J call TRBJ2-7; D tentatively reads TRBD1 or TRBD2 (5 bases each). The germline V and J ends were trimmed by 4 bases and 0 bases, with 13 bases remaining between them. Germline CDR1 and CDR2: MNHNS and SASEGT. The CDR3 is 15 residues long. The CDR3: CASSGYGTASYEQYF. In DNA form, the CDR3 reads TGTGCCAGCAGTGGGTACGGGACGGCCTCCTACGAGCAGTACTTC.

Written as DNA, the CDR3 is TGTGCCAGCAGCTTATTGGCTAGCGGGAGGGCACTTGATGAGCAGTTCTTC. It yields the protein CASSLLASGRALDEQFF. This chain uses TRBV7-3 with TRBJ2-1; 12 bases agree with TRBD2. J lost 8 bases, V lost 2 bases, and 10 bases had no gene match. CDR3 length: 17 residues. Germline CDR1 and CDR2: SGHTA and FQGTGA.

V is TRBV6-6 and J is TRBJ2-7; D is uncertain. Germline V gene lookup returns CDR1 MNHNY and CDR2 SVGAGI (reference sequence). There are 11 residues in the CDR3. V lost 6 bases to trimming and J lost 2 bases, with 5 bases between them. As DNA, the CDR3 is TGTGCCAGCAGGAAAGCCTACGAGCAGTACTTC. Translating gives CASRKAYEQYF.

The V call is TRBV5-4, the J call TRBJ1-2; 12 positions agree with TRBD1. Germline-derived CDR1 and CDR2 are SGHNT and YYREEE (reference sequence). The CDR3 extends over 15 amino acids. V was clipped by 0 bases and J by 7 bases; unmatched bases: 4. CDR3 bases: TGTGCCAGCAGCTTGGGGGGACAGGGGGCGCCTGGCTACACCTTC. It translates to CASSLGGQGAPGYTF. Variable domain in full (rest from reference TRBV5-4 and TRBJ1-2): ETGVTQSPTHLIKTRGQQVTLRCSSQSGHNTVSWYQQALGQGPQFIFQYYREEENGRGNFPPRFSGLQFPNYSSELNVNALELDDSALYLCASSLGGQGAPGYTFGSGTRLTVV.

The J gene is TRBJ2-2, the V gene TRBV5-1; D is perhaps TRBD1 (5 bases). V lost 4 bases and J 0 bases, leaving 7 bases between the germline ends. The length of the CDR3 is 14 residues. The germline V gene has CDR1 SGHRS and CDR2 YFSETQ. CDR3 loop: CASSGAANTGELFF. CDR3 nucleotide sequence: TGCGCCAGCAGCGGGGCGGCGAACACCGGGGAGCTGTTTTTT.

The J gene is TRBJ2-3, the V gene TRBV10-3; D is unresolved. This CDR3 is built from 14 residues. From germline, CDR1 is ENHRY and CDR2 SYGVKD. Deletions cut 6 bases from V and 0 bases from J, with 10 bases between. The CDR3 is CAISFGGSTDTQYF. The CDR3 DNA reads TGTGCCATCAGCTTCGGTGGAAGCACAGATACGCAGTATTTT.

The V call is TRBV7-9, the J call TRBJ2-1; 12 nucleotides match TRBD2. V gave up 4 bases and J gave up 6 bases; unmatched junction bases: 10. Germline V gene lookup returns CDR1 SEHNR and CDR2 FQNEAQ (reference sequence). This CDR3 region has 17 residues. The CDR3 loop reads CASSSTASGRAVNEQFF. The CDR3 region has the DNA TGTGCCAGCAGCTCCACCGCTAGCGGGAGGGCAGTCAATGAGCAGTTCTTC. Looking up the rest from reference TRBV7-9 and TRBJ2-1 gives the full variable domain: DTGVSQNPRHKITKRGQNVTFRCDPISEHNRLYWYRQTLGQGPEFLTYFQNEAQLEKSRLLSDRFSAERPKGSFSTLEIQRTEQGDSAMYLCASSSTASGRAVNEQFFGPGTRLTVL.

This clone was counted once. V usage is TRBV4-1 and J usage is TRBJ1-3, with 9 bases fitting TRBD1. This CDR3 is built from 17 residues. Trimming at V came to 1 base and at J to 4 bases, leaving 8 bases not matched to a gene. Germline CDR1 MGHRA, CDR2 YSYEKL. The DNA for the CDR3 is TGCGCCAGCAGCCAAGGAAACGGACAGGGGAAAGGAAACACCATATATTTT. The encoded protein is CASSQGNGQGKGNTIYF.

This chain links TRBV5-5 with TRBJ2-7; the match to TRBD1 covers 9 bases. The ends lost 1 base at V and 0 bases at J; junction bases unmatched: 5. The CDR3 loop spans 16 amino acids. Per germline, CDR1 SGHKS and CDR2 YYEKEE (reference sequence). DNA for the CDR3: TGTGCCAGCAGCTTGCACAGGGGGCTCAGCTCCTACGAGCAGTACTTC. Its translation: CASSLHRGLSSYEQYF.

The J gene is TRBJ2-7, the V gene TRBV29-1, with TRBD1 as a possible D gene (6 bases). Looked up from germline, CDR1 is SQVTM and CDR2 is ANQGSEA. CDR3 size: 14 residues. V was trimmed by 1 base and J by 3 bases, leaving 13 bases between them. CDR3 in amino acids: CSVEGGQGIYEQYF. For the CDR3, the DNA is TGCAGCGTTGAAGGCGGTCAGGGGATCTACGAGCAGTACTTC.

Here the CDR3 reads CASSDMAGGYNEQFF. CDR3 nucleotides: TGTGCCAGCAGTGACATGGCGGGTGGGTACAATGAGCAGTTCTTC. The rearrangement links TRBV6-4 to TRBJ2-1, with a possible D match to TRBD2 (5 bases). This CDR3 has 15 residues. V gave up 2 bases and J gave up 4 bases, with 12 bases separating them. The germline CDR1 and CDR2 sequences are MRHNA and SNTAGT.

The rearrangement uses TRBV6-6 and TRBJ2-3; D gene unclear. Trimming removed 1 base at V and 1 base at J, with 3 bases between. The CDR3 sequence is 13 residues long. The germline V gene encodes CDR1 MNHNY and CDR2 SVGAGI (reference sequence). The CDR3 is CASSYLGTDTQYF. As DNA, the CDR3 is TGTGCCAGCAGTTACTTAGGCACAGATACGCAGTATTTT.

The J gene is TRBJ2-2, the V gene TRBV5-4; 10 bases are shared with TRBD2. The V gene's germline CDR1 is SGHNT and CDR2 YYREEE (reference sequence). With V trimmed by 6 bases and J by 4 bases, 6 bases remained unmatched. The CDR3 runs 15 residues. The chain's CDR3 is CASTKGLAFTGELFF. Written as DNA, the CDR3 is TGTGCCAGCACCAAGGGACTAGCGTTCACCGGGGAGCTGTTTTTT.

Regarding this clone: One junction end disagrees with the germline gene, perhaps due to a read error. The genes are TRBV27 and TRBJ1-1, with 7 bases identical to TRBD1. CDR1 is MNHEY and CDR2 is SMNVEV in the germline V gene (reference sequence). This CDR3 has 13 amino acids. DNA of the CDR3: TGTGCCAGCAGTTTAGTCCAGGGGGGGAGGTGGGTCTTT. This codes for CASSLVQGGRWVF.

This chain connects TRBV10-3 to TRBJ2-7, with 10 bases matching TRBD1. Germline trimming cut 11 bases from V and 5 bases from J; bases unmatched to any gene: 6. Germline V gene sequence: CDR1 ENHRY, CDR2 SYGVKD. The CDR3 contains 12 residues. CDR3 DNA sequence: TGTGCCGCCGCCGGGACAGGGGACGAGCAGTACTTC. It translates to CAAAGTGDEQYF.

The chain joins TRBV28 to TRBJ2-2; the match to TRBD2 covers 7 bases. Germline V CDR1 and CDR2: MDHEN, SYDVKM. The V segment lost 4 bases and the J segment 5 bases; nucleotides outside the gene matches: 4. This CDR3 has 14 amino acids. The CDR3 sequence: CASSWEGVTGELFF. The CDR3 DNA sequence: TGTGCCAGCAGTTGGGAGGGAGTAACCGGGGAGCTGTTTTTT. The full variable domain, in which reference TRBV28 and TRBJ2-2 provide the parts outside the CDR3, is DVKVTQSSRYLVKRTGEKVFLECVQDMDHENMFWYRQDPGLGLRLIYFSYDVKMKEKGDIPEGYSVSREKKERFSLILESASTNQTSMYLCASSWEGVTGELFFGEGSRLTVL.

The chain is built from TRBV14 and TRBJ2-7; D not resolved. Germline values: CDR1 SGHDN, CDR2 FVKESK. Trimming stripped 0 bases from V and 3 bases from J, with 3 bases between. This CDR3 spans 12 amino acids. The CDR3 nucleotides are TGTGCCAGCAGCCAAGATCACTACGAGCAGTACTTC. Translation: CASSQDHYEQYF.